This is a list of T cell receptor beta chains from one sample in a study of OX40 agonist ivuxolimab in advanced cancers. The method was immunoSEQ multiplex PCR; TCRdb's version includes in-frame clones alone and lacks a portion of them. The data show roughly 32,000 clones, with about three quarters seen just once and less than 25% held by the top ten. The starting material was CD4+ or CD8+ T cells sorted from blood, obtained in a trial of the OX40 agonist ivuxolimab. The receptor source for this set is an adult with an advanced solid tumor such as melanoma, head and neck, liver or kidney cancer. CDR3s include the opening cysteine and the closing phenylalanine or tryptophan. D genes are given only for firm matches. Size is omitted from some rows. Given values are once, few, many or a class for expanded clones.

len: 13; v_gene: TRBV7-9; d_gene: -; abundance: -; j_gene: TRBJ1-4; CDR3aa: CASSWGGVEKLFF; CDR3nt: TGTGCCAGCAGTTGGGGTGGGGTCGAAAAACTGTTTTTT
len: 16; v_gene: TRBV30; d_gene: TRBD1; abundance: once; j_gene: TRBJ1-2; CDR3aa: CAWTRQGAFLNYGYTF; CDR3nt: TGTGCCTGGACTAGACAGGGGGCCTTCCTTAACTATGGCTACACCTTC
len: 14; v_gene: TRBV19; d_gene: -; abundance: -; j_gene: TRBJ1-1; CDR3aa: CASSKSWLGTEAFF; CDR3nt: TGTGCCAGTAGTAAAAGTTGGCTGGGGACTGAAGCTTTCTTT
len: 16; v_gene: TRBV11-2; d_gene: -; abundance: -; j_gene: TRBJ1-5; CDR3aa: CASSLDLVTANQPQHF; CDR3nt: TGTGCCAGCAGCTTAGATCTAGTTACCGCGAATCAGCCCCAGCATTTT
len: 19; v_gene: TRBV19; d_gene: TRBD1; abundance: -; j_gene: TRBJ2-6; CDR3aa: CASSIGGQGLRAGANVLTF; CDR3nt: TGTGCCAGTAGTATAGGGGGACAGGGTTTAAGGGCTGGGGCCAACGTCCTGACTTTC
len: 11; v_gene: TRBV20-1; d_gene: -; abundance: -; j_gene: TRBJ2-5; CDR3aa: CSANREGEQYF; CDR3nt: TGCAGTGCGAACCGGGAAGGAGAACAGTACTTC
len: 12; v_gene: TRBV30; d_gene: -; abundance: -; j_gene: TRBJ2-7; CDR3aa: CASDGATYEQYF; CDR3nt: TGTGCCTCCGACGGCGCAACCTACGAGCAGTACTTC
len: 14; v_gene: TRBV29-1; d_gene: -; abundance: -; j_gene: TRBJ2-1; CDR3aa: CSVWFLGFDNEQFF; CDR3nt: TGCAGCGTTTGGTTCCTGGGCTTTGACAATGAGCAGTTCTTC
len: 16; v_gene: TRBV19; d_gene: -; abundance: -; j_gene: TRBJ1-5; CDR3aa: CASSRWGGADGQPQHF; CDR3nt: TGTGCCAGTAGTCGGTGGGGGGGTGCAGACGGCCAGCCCCAGCATTTT
len: 13; v_gene: TRBV5-1; d_gene: -; abundance: -; j_gene: TRBJ1-2; CDR3aa: CASSLDTGNGYTF; CDR3nt: TGCGCCAGCAGCTTGGATACAGGAAATGGCTACACCTTC
len: 17; v_gene: TRBV19; d_gene: TRBD1; abundance: -; j_gene: TRBJ1-2; CDR3aa: CASSRGQGTSTNYGYTF; CDR3nt: TGTGCCAGTAGCCGAGGACAGGGTACTTCAACTAACTATGGCTACACCTTC
len: 14; v_gene: TRBV5-1; d_gene: -; abundance: -; j_gene: TRBJ2-7; CDR3aa: CASSSMTEGYEQYF; CDR3nt: TGCGCCAGCAGCTCCATGACAGAGGGGTACGAGCAGTACTTC
len: 14; v_gene: TRBV11-3; d_gene: -; abundance: once; j_gene: TRBJ2-2; CDR3aa: CASSLDSNTGELFF; CDR3nt: TGTGCCAGCAGCTTAGACAGTAACACCGGGGAGCTGTTTTTT
len: 14; v_gene: TRBV6-5; d_gene: -; abundance: -; j_gene: TRBJ2-1; CDR3aa: CASSRTTGDNEQFF; CDR3nt: TGTGCCAGCAGTAGGACAACTGGGGACAATGAGCAGTTCTTC
len: 15; v_gene: TRBV2; d_gene: TRBD2; abundance: -; j_gene: TRBJ2-1; CDR3aa: CASSNSGGAHNEQFF; CDR3nt: TGTGCCAGCAGCAATAGCGGGGGGGCCCACAATGAGCAGTTCTTC
len: 12; v_gene: TRBV5-6; d_gene: -; abundance: -; j_gene: TRBJ2-7; CDR3aa: CASSRVYYEQYF; CDR3nt: TGTGCCAGCAGCAGGGTCTACTACGAGCAGTACTTC
len: 15; v_gene: TRBV9; d_gene: -; abundance: -; j_gene: TRBJ2-1; CDR3aa: CASSVGPGGNNEQFF; CDR3nt: TGTGCCAGCAGCGTAGGGCCCGGGGGCAACAATGAGCAGTTCTTC
len: 14; v_gene: TRBV7-6; d_gene: -; abundance: -; j_gene: TRBJ2-3; CDR3aa: CASSPIPSTDTQYF; CDR3nt: TGTGCCAGCAGCCCTATCCCCAGCACAGATACGCAGTATTTT
len: 15; v_gene: TRBV27; d_gene: TRBD1; abundance: -; j_gene: TRBJ2-1; CDR3aa: CASSFSGTGRAFWFF; CDR3nt: TGTGCCAGCAGTTTCTCCGGGACAGGGAGAGCATTTTGGTTCTTC